This TCR beta chain came from a study of human T cells and chemical hapten exposure. The wider study: Patch tests put 0.01% DPC on the upper back, read at 6 days. The patient population, which was mostly female, had alopecia areata, totalis or universalis. Study-level results: TCRs at high frequency, those above 1 in 1000, did not change with DPC sensitization.

TCRdb reprocessed the RACE reads via MiXCR and lists one record per CDR3 protein. The sample holds more than 100,000 distinct CDR3 sequences; about 13% are singletons and the top ten take 2.5% to 3.5%. The table lists this clonotype with many counts. Its antigen remains unidentified. The CDR3 has 14 residues. Losses at the gene ends were 6 bases for V and 5 bases for J; bases not matched to a gene: 2. Time point indicated: pre-sensitization, week 0. Treatment in this sample: therapeutic diphenylcyclopropenone sensitization with weekly scalp DPC. V gene TRBV12-3 or TRBV12-4 combines with J gene TRBJ1-4; 11 nucleotides align to TRBD1. Here the sequenced sample was whole blood, taken in connection with sensitization to the hapten diphenylcyclopropenone (DPC). This clonotype originated in a woman under 30 with alopecia areata. Some clones in this sample may be carry-over from other donors' samples. CDR3 protein: CASSRTGGNEKLFF. For the CDR3, the DNA is TGTGCCAGCAGCCGGACAGGGGGCAATGAAAAACTGTTTTTT.